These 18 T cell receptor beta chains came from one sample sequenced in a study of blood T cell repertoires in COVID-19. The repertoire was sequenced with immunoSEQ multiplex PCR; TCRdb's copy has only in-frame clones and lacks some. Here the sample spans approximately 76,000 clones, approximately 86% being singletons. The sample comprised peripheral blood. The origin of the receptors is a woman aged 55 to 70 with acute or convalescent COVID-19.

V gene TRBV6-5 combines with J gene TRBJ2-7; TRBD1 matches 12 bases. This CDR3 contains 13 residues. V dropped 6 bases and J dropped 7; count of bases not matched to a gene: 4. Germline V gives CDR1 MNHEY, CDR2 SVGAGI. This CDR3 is CASRGDRGREQYF. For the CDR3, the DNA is TGTGCCAGCAGGGGGGACAGGGGGCGTGAGCAGTACTTC.

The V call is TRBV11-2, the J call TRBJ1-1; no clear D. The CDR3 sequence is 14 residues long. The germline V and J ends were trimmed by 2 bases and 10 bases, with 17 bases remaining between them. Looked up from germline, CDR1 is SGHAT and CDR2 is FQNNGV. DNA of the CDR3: TGTGCCAGCAGCTTAAGGGAGTCCCATAGAGGAGCTTTCTTT. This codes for CASSLRESHRGAFF. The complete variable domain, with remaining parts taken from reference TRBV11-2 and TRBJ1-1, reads EAGVAQSPRYKIIEKRQSVAFWCNPISGHATLYWYQQILGQGPKLLIQFQNNGVVDDSQLPKDRFSAERLKGVDSTLKIQPAKLEDSAVYLCASSLRESHRGAFFGQGTRLTVV.

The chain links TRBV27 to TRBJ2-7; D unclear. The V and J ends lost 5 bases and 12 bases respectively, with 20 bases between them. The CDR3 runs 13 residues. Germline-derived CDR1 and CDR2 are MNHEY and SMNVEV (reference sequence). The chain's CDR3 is CASSPNPPEEGYF. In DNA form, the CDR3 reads TGTGCCAGCAGTCCAAACCCACCTGAGGAAGGGTACTTC.

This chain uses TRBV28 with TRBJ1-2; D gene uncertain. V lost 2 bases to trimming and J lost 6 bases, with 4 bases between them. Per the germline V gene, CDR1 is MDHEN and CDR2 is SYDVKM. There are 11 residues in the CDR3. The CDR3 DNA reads TGTGCCAGCAGTTTACGGGATGGCTACACCTTC. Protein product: CASSLRDGYTF.

CDR3 amino acids: CASSLSSRNYEQYF. The DNA for the CDR3 is TGTGCCAGCAGCTTAAGCTCCCGTAACTACGAGCAGTACTTC. This chain joins TRBV7-9 and TRBJ2-7; no definite D call. The CDR3 spans 14 residues. The germline CDR1 and CDR2 sequences are SEHNR and FQNEAQ (reference sequence). V was pared by 2 bases and J by 3 bases, with 11 bases between.

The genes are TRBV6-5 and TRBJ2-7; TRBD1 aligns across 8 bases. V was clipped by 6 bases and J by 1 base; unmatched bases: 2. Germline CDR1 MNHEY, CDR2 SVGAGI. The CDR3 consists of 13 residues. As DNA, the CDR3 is TGTGCCAGCAGAAACAGGGGGTCCTACGAGCAGTACTTC. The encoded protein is CASRNRGSYEQYF.

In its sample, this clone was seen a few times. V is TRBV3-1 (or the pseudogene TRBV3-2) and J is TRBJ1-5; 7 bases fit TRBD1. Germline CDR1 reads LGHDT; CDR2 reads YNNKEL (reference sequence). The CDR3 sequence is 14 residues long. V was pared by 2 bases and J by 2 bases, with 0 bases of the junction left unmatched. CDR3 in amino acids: CASSQTGGNQPQHF. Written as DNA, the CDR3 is TGTGCCAGCAGCCAAACAGGGGGCAATCAGCCCCAGCATTTT.

The CDR3 nucleotides are TGTGCCAGCAGCTATAGACTAGTGGGCACAGATACGCAGTATTTT. Its translation is CASSYRLVGTDTQYF. The chain carries TRBV5-4 and TRBJ2-3; perhaps TRBD2 as D (6 bases). V lost 3 bases and J lost 1, with 12 bases in between. Germline CDR1 is SGHNT and CDR2 is YYREEE (reference sequence). CDR3 size: 15 residues.

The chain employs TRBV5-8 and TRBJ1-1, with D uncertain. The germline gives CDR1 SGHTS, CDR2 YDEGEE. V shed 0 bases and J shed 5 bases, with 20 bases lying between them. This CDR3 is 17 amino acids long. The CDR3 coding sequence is TGTGCCAGCAGCTTGGTATTGGGTCGGGGAGGTGGTACTGAAGCTTTCTTT. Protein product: CASSLVLGRGGGTEAFF.

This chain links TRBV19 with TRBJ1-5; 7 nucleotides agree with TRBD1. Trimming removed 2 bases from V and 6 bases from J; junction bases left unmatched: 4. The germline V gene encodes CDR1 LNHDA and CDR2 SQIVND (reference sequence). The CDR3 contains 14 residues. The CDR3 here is CASSIPTGSQPQHF. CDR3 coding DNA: TGTGCCAGTAGTATACCGACAGGGAGTCAGCCCCAGCATTTT.

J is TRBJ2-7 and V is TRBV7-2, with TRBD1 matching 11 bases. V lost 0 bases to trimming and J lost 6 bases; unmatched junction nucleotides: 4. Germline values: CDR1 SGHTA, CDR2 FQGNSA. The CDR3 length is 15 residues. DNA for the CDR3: TGTGCCAGCAGCTTAGCCGGGACAGGGGGTCTCGAGCAGTACTTC. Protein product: CASSLAGTGGLEQYF. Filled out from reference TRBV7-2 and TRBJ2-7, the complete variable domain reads GAGVSQSPSNKVTEKGKDVELRCDPISGHTALYWYRQSLGQGLEFLIYFQGNSAPDKSGLPSDRFSAERTGGSVSTLTIQRTQQEDSAVYLCASSLAGTGGLEQYFGPGTRLTVT.

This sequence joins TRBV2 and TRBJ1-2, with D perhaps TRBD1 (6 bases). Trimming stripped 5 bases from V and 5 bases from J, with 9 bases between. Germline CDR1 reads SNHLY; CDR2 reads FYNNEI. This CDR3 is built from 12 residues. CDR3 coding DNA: TGTGCCAGCAGTCCAGGGGTTTATGGCTACACCTTC. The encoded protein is CASSPGVYGYTF.

The CDR3 DNA sequence: TGTGCCAGTACCCCAATACAGGGAAGCCATCAGCCCCAGCATTTT. Translating gives CASTPIQGSHQPQHF. The V and J genes are TRBV19 and TRBJ1-5, with D possibly being TRBD1 (6 bases). Trimming pared 7 bases from V and 5 bases from J, leaving 18 bases between. Germline V gene sequence: CDR1 LNHDA, CDR2 SQIVND (reference sequence). The CDR3 has 15 residues.

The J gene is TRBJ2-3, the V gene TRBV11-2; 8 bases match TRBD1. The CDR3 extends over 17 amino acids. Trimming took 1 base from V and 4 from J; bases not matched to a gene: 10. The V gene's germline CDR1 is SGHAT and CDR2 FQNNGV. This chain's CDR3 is CASSLGVVSGGADTQYF. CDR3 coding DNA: TGTGCCAGCAGCTTAGGGGTGGTTTCAGGGGGCGCAGATACGCAGTATTTT. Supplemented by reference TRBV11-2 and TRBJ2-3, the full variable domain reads EAGVAQSPRYKIIEKRQSVAFWCNPISGHATLYWYQQILGQGPKLLIQFQNNGVVDDSQLPKDRFSAERLKGVDSTLKIQPAKLEDSAVYLCASSLGVVSGGADTQYFGPGTRLTVL.

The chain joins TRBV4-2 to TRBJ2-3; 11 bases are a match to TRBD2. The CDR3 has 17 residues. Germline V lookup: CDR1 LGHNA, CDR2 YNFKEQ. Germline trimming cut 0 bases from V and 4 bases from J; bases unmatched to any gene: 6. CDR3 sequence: CASSQDPGSGGADTQYF. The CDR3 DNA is TGTGCCAGCAGCCAAGATCCAGGTAGCGGGGGGGCAGATACGCAGTATTTT.

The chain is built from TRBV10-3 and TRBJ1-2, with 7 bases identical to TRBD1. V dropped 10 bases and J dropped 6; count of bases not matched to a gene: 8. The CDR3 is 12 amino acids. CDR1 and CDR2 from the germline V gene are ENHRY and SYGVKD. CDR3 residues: CATNQGVDGYTF. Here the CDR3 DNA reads TGTGCCACCAACCAGGGGGTTGATGGCTACACCTTC.

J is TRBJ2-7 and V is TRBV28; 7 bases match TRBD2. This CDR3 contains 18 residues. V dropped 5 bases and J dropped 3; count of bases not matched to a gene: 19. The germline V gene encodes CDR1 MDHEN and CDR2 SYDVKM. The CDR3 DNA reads TGTGCCAGCAGTCCCCCGGACACGGGAGGCAACCCCTACTACGAGCAGTACTTC. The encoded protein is CASSPPDTGGNPYYEQYF.

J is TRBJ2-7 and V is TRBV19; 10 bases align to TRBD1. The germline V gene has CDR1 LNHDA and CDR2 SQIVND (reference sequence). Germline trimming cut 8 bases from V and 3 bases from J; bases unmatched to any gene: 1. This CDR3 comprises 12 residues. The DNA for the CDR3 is TGTGCCAGTGGGACAGGGGACTACGAGCAGTACTTC. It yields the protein CASGTGDYEQYF.